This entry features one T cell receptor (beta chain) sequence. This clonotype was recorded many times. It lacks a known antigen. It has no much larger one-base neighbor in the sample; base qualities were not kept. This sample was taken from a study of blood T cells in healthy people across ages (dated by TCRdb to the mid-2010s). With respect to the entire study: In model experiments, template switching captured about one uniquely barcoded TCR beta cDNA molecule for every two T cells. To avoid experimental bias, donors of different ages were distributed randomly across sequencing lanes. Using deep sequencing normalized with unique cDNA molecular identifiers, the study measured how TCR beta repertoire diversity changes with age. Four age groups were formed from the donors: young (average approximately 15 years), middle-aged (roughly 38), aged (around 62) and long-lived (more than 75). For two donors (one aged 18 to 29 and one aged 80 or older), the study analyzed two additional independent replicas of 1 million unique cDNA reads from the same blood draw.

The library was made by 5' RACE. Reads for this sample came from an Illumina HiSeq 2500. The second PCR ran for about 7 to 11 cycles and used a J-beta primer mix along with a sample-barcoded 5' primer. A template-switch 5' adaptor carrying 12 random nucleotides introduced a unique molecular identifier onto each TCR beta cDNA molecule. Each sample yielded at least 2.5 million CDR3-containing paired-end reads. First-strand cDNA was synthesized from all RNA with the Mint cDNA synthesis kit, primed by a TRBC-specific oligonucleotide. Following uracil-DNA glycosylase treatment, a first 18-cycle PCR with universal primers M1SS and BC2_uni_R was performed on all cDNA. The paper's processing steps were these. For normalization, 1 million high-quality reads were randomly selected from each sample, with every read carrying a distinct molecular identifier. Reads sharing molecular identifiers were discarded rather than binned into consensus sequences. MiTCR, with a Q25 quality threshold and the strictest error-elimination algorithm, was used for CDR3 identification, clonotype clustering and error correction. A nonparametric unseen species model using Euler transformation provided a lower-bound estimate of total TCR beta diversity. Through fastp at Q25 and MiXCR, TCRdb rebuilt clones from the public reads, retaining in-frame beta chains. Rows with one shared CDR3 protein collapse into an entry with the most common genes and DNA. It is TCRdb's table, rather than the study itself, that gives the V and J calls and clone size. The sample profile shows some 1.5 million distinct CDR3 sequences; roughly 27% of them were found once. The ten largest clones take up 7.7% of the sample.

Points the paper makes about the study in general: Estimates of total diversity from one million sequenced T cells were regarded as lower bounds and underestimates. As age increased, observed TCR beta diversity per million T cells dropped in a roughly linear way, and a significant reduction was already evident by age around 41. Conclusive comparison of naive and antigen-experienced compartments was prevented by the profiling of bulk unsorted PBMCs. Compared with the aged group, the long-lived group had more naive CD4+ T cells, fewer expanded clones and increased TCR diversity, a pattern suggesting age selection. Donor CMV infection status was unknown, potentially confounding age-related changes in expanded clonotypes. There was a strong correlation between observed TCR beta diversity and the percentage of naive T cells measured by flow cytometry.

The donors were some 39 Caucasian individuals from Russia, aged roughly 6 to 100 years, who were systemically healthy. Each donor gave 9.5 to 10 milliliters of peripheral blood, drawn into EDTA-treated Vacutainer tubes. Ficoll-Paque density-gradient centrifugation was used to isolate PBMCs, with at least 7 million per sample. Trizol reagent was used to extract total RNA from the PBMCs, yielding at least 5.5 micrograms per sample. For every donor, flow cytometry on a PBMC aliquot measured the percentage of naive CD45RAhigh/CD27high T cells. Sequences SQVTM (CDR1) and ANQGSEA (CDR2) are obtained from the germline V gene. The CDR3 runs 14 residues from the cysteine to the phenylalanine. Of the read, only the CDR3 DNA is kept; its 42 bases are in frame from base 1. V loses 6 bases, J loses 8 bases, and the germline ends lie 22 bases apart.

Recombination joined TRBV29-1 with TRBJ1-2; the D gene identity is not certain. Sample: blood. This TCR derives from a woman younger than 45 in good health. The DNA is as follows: TGCAGCGTGGAACTACAAACCCTAATGCGCGGCTACACCTTC. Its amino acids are CSVELQTLMRGYTF.